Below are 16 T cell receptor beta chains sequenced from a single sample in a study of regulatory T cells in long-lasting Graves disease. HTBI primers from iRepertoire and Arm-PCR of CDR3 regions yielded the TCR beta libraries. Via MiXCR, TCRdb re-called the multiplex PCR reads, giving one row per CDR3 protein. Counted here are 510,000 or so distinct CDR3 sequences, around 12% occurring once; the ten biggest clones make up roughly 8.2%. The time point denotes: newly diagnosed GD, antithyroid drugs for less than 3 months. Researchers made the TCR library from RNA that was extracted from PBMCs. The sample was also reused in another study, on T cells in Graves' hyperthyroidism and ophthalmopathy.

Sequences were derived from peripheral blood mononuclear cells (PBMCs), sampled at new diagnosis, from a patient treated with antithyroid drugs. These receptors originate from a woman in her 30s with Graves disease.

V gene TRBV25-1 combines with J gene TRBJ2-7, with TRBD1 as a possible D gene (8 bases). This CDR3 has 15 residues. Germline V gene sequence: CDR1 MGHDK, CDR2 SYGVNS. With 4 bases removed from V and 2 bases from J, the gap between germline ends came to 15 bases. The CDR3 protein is CASSGGTGGAYEQYF. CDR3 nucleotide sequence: TGTGCCAGCAGTGGGGGAACAGGGGGGGCCTACGAGCAGTACTTC.

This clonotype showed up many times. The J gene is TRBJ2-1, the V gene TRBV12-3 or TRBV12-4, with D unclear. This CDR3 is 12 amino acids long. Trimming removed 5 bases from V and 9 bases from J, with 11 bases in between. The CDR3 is CASSRRAGEQFF. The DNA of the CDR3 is TGTGCCAGCAGTCGTAGGGCCGGTGAGCAGTTCTTC.

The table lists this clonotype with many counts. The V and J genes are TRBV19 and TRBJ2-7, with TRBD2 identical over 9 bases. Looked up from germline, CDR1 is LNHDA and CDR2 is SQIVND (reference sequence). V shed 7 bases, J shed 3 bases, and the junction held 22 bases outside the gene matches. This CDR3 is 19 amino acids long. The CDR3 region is CASTLTARAAGGPGYEQYF. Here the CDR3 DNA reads TGTGCCAGTACCCTTACCGCCAGGGCAGCGGGAGGACCCGGCTACGAGCAGTACTTC.

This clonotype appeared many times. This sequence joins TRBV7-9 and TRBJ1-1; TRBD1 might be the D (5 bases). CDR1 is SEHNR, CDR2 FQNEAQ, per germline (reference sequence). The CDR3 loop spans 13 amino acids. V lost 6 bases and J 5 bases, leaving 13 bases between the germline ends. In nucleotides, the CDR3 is TGTGCCAGCAGGGAGGGGATTGGGACTGAAGCTTTCTTT. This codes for CASREGIGTEAFF.

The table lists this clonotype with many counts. The CDR3 here is CASSEAGALQPQHF. The CDR3 nucleotides are TGTGCCAGCAGTGAAGCAGGGGCCTTGCAGCCCCAGCATTTT. This chain uses TRBV6-1 with TRBJ1-5, with a tentative D call TRBD1 (5 bases). Trimming shortened V by 0 bases and J by 7 bases, and 10 bases separated the two germline ends. This CDR3 contains 14 residues. CDR1 and CDR2 (germline): MNHNS, SASEGT.

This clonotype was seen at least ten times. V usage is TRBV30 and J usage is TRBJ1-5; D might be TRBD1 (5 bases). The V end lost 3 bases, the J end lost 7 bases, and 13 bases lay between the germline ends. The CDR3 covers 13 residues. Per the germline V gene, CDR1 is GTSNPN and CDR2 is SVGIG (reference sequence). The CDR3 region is CAWSSQGLQPQHF. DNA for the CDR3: TGTGCCTGGAGCAGTCAGGGATTGCAGCCCCAGCATTTT. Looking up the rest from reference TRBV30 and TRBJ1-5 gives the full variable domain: SQTIHQWPATLVQPVGSPLSLECTVEGTSNPNLYWYRQAAGRGLQLLFYSVGIGQISSEVPQNLSASRPQDRQFILSSKKLLLSDSGFYLCAWSSQGLQPQHFGDGTRLSIL.

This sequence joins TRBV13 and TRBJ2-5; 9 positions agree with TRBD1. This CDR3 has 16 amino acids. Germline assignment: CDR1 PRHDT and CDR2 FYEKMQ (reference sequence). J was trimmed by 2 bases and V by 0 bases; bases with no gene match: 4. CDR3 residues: CASSLGTGGSQETQYF. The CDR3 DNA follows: TGTGCCAGCAGCTTAGGGACAGGGGGTTCTCAAGAGACCCAGTACTTC.

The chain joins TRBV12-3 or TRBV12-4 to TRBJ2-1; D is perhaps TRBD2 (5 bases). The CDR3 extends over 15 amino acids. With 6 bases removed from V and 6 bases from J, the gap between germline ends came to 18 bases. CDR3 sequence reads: CASRASRRASNEQFF. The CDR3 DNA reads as TGTGCCAGCAGAGCCTCACGGCGGGCCAGCAATGAGCAGTTCTTC.

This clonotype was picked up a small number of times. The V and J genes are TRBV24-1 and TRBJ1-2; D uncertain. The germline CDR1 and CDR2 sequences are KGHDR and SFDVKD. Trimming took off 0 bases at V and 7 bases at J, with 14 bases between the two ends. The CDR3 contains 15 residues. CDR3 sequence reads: CATSDLTTGSGGYTF. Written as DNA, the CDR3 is TGTGCCACCAGTGATTTGACTACGGGGTCGGGTGGCTACACCTTC.

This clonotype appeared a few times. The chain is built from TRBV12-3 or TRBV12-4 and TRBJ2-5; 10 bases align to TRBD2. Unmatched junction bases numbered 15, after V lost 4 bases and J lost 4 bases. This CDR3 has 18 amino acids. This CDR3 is CASSSEPFSGRRGETQYF. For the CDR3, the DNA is TGTGCCAGCAGTTCTGAGCCCTTTAGCGGGAGGCGGGGAGAGACCCAGTACTTC.

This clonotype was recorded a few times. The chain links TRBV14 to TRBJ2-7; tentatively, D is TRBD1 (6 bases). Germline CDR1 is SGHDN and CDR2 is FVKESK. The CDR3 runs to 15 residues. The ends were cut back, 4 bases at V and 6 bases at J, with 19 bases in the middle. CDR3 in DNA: TGTGCCAGCAGCCTTTTCACAGGGACGGACTCCGAGCAGTACTTC. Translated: CASSLFTGTDSEQYF.

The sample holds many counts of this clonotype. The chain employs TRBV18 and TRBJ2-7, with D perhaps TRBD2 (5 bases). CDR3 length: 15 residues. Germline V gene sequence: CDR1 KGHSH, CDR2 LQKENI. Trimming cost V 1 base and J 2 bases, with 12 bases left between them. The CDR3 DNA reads TGTGCCAGCTCACCACGCTACGGGGAGACCTACGAGCAGTACTTC. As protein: CASSPRYGETYEQYF.

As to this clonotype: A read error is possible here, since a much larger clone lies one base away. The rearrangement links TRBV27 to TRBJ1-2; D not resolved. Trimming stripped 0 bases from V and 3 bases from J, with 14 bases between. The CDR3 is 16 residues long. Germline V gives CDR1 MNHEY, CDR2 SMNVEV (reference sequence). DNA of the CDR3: TGTGCCAGCAGTTTATCCCCCGGGAAAGGATACTATGGCTACACCTTC. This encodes CASSLSPGKGYYGYTF.

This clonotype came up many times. The CDR3 reads CAWSAGVGGNTIYF. The CDR3 DNA reads TGTGCCTGGAGCGCAGGGGTGGGAGGAAACACCATATATTTT. The chain couples TRBV30 to TRBJ1-3; TRBD1 is a possible D gene (6 bases). Germline CDR1 and CDR2: GTSNPN and SVGIG (reference sequence). This CDR3 has 14 residues. Trimming shortened V by 3 bases and J by 4 bases, and 13 bases separated the two germline ends.

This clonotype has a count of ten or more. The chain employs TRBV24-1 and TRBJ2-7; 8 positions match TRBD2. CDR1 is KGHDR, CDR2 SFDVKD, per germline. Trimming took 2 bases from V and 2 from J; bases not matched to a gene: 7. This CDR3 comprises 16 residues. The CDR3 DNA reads TGTGCCACCAGTGATTCCAGGACTAGCATACCCTACGAGCAGTACTTC. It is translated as CATSDSRTSIPYEQYF.

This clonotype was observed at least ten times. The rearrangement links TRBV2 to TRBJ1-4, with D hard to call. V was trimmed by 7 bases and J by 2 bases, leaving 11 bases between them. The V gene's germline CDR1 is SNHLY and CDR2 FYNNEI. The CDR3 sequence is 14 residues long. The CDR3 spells CASNLLTTNEKLFF. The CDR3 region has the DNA TGTGCCAGCAACCTGTTAACGACTAATGAAAAACTGTTTTTT.